Below, 23 T cell receptor beta chains from the same sample are listed, as sequenced in a study of CD8 T cells in Susac syndrome (dated by TCRdb to between 2018 and 2021). The library was generated by the immunoSEQ multiplex PCR assay. RNA was extracted with the RNeasy kit and 0.5 to 1 ug was reverse transcribed using random hexamers. TCRdb itself trimmed the public reads at Q25 with fastp, ran MiXCR and retained productive beta chains. All rows with the same CDR3 protein become a single entry with the most common DNA and genes. Present in this sample are roughly 200,000 distinct CDR3 sequences, roughly nine tenths of which were seen just once. 0.087% of the sample goes to the ten largest clones. Sequencing used CD4+ T cells from PBMCs. These receptor sequences come from a human donor with Susac syndrome.

In its sample, this clonotype was seen once. This chain joins TRBV4-1 and TRBJ2-4; TRBD1 matches 7 bases. The junction had 6 bases not matched to a gene; V was cut back by 3 bases and J by 1 base. The CDR3 extends over 16 amino acids. Per the germline V gene, CDR1 is MGHRA and CDR2 is YSYEKL. The CDR3 loop is CASSHLNRGAKNIQYF. For the CDR3, the DNA is TGCGCCAGCAGCCACCTAAACAGGGGTGCCAAAAACATTCAGTACTTC.

J is TRBJ2-3 and V is TRBV3-1; D gene uncertain. V lost 4 bases and J 6 bases, leaving 8 bases between the germline ends. The CDR3 length is 12 residues. Germline V CDR1 and CDR2: LGHDT, YNNKEL (reference sequence). The CDR3 sequence: CASSRHVDTQYF. CDR3 nucleotide sequence: TGTGCCAGCAGCCGGCATGTTGATACGCAGTATTTT.

This rearrangement joins TRBV12-3 or TRBV12-4 to TRBJ1-1; no clear D gene. This CDR3 is built from 14 residues. Trimming stripped 0 bases from V and 10 bases from J, with 15 bases between. CDR3 protein: CASSLAGYVYRAFF. CDR3 in DNA: TGTGCCAGCAGTTTAGCCGGGTACGTTTATAGAGCTTTCTTT.

This chain links TRBV30 with TRBJ1-2; D not certain. V was pared by 3 bases and J by 4 bases, with 12 bases between. Germline-derived CDR1 and CDR2 are GTSNPN and SVGIG (reference sequence). The CDR3 runs to 13 residues. This chain's CDR3 is CAWSDQKAYGYTF. The CDR3 DNA is TGTGCCTGGAGCGATCAGAAGGCCTATGGCTACACCTTC.

The chain has TRBV20-1 and TRBJ1-5; TRBD1 is a possible D gene (6 bases). The CDR3 consists of 14 residues. CDR1 is DFQATT and CDR2 is SNEGSKA in the germline V gene (reference sequence). V was shortened by 3 bases and J by 7 bases, with 16 bases between the two germline ends. The CDR3 is CSASLGQRGQPQHF. The DNA for the CDR3 is TGCAGTGCTAGCTTAGGACAGCGAGGACAGCCCCAGCATTTT.

The V and J genes are TRBV12-3 or TRBV12-4 and TRBJ2-7; D unclear. The CDR3 totals 14 residues. V was pared by 7 bases and J by 0 bases, with 13 bases between. The CDR3 DNA reads as TGTGCCAGCACCCAAGCCGGGTCCTCCTACGAGCAGTACTTC. Amino acids: CASTQAGSSYEQYF.

This chain links TRBV5-1 with TRBJ2-5; D tentatively reads TRBD1 or TRBD2 (5 bases each). The CDR3 is made up of 15 amino acids. In germline, CDR1 is SGHRS, CDR2 YFSETQ. Trimming left V 0 bases short and J 1 base short, with 10 bases between. CDR3 nucleotide sequence: TGCGCCAGCAGCTTGGCCGAGGGGACCCAAGAGACCCAGTACTTC. It codes for CASSLAEGTQETQYF.

The chain couples TRBV5-1 to TRBJ1-3, with a weak D call TRBD1 (6 bases). The germline V and J ends were trimmed by 1 base and 1 base, with 21 bases remaining between them. The CDR3 is made up of 19 amino acids. Germline lookup yields CDR1 SGHRS and CDR2 YFSETQ. This CDR3 reads CASSLRYGQKPISGNTIYF. CDR3 nucleotide sequence: TGCGCCAGCAGCTTGCGTTATGGACAGAAACCTATATCTGGAAACACCATATATTTT.

The chain carries TRBV7-9 and TRBJ1-4; D is possibly TRBD1 (5 bases). This CDR3 contains 14 residues. Germline V gene sequence: CDR1 SEHNR, CDR2 FQNEAQ (reference sequence). V dropped 6 bases and J dropped 5 bases, with 13 bases sitting between them. CDR3 sequence reads: CASSQQVSNEKLFF. As DNA, the CDR3 is TGTGCCAGCAGTCAACAGGTCTCGAATGAAAAACTGTTTTTT.

The chain links TRBV28 to TRBJ2-1; 7 bases fit TRBD2. This CDR3 has 11 residues. With V trimmed by 5 bases and J by 8 bases, 0 bases remained unmatched. Looked up from germline, CDR1 is MDHEN and CDR2 is SYDVKM. The CDR3 region has the DNA TGTGCCAGCAGTCTAGCGGATGAGCAGTTCTTC. As protein: CASSLADEQFF.

In its sample, this clonotype was seen once. For the CDR3, the DNA is TGCGCCAGCAGCGGAGTGGGGGCAACTAATGAAAAACTGTTTTTT. It translates to CASSGVGATNEKLFF. V is TRBV5-1 and J is TRBJ1-4, with D possibly being TRBD1 (5 bases). Between the trimmed V and J ends, which lost 4 bases and 0 bases, there was a span of 10 bases. The CDR3 runs 15 residues. Germline-derived CDR1 and CDR2 are SGHRS and YFSETQ.

This chain links TRBV29-1 with TRBJ2-3; TRBD2 agrees at 15 bases. The junction had 8 bases not matched to a gene; V was cut back by 7 bases and J by 6 bases. Looked up from germline, CDR1 is SQVTM and CDR2 is ANQGSEA. This CDR3 spans 15 amino acids. The CDR3 DNA is TGCAGCGCTCGGACTAGCGGGGGGGTGCAGGATACGCAGTATTTT. It yields the protein CSARTSGGVQDTQYF.

This sequence joins TRBV2 and TRBJ2-5, with D unclear. The V gene lost 6 bases and the J gene lost 1 base, with 9 bases spanning the gap. The CDR3 has 13 amino acids. Germline assignment: CDR1 SNHLY and CDR2 FYNNEI. CDR3 in DNA: TGTGCCAGCAGAGCCCAGCTCCAAGAGACCCAGTACTTC. It translates to CASRAQLQETQYF. Combining the CDR3 with reference TRBV2 and TRBJ2-5 gives the whole variable domain EPEVTQTPSHQVTQMGQEVILRCVPISNHLYFYWYRQILGQKVEFLVSFYNNEISEKSEIFDDQFSVERPDGSNFTLKIRSTKLEDSAMYFCASRAQLQETQYFGPGTRLLVL.

DNA for the CDR3: TGTGCCAGCAGTCCGCGGATTAATGAGAACAATGAGCAGTTCTTC. Translating gives CASSPRINENNEQFF. This sequence joins TRBV27 and TRBJ2-1; no reliable D call. Trimming pared 5 bases from V and 5 bases from J, leaving 16 bases between. The CDR3 sequence is 15 residues long. Germline V gene lookup returns CDR1 MNHEY and CDR2 SMNVEV (reference sequence).

The CDR3 DNA sequence: TGTGCCAGCAGCCCGCCGGGACAGGAACGCGCTTTCTTT. Translated, it gives CASSPPGQERAFF. The rearrangement links TRBV7-2 to TRBJ1-1; 8 nucleotides agree with TRBD1. Germline V gives CDR1 SGHTA, CDR2 FQGNSA. The V segment lost 5 bases and the J segment 11 bases; nucleotides outside the gene matches: 10. CDR3 length equals 13 residues. Together with reference TRBV7-2 and TRBJ1-1, the CDR3 gives the full variable domain: GAGVSQSPSNKVTEKGKDVELRCDPISGHTALYWYRQSLGQGLEFLIYFQGNSAPDKSGLPSDRFSAERTGGSVSTLTIQRTQQEDSAVYLCASSPPGQERAFFGQGTRLTVV.

This rearrangement joins TRBV28 to TRBJ2-3, with D possibly being TRBD1 or TRBD2 (6 bases each). Germline-derived CDR1 and CDR2 are MDHEN and SYDVKM. This CDR3 is 14 amino acids long. V lost 3 bases, J lost 8 bases, and 15 bases lay in between. The CDR3 DNA follows: TGTGCCAGCAGTTTCCGGGGGCTGAGTGTTACGCAGTATTTT. This gives the protein CASSFRGLSVTQYF.

This sequence joins TRBV20-1 and TRBJ2-7; TRBD2 matches 16 bases. Germline V CDR1 and CDR2: DFQATT, SNEGSKA (reference sequence). V shed 4 bases, J shed 6 bases, and the junction held 9 bases outside the gene matches. The CDR3 covers 16 residues. The CDR3 region has the DNA TGCAGTGCTACCCTAGGGACTAGCGGGAGGGCCGGCGAGCAGTACTTC. Translation gives CSATLGTSGRAGEQYF.

This clonotype was detected only once. The rearrangement uses TRBV13 and TRBJ1-3; D gene ambiguous. Trimming stripped 5 bases from V and 0 bases from J, with 8 bases between. Germline V gene sequence: CDR1 PRHDT, CDR2 FYEKMQ (reference sequence). The CDR3 loop spans 14 amino acids. The CDR3 coding sequence is TGTGCCAGCAGCGGCGAGGGCTCTGGAAACACCATATATTTT. Its protein is CASSGEGSGNTIYF.

The J gene is TRBJ2-5, the V gene TRBV20-1; 13 nucleotides line up with TRBD2. Germline CDR1 is DFQATT and CDR2 is SNEGSKA (reference sequence). The CDR3 contains 17 residues. The junction had 8 bases not matched to a gene; V was cut back by 1 base and J by 3 bases. CDR3 protein: CSARGTSGGPGEETQYF. CDR3 coding DNA: TGCAGTGCTAGAGGGACTAGCGGGGGCCCTGGGGAAGAGACCCAGTACTTC.

Written as DNA, the CDR3 is TGTGCCAGCAGTGTAGGGGGAAACACCATATATTTT. This encodes CASSVGGNTIYF. The rearrangement links TRBV12-3 or TRBV12-4 to TRBJ1-3, with D unresolved. Deletions cut 5 bases from V and 4 bases from J, with 6 bases between. The CDR3 is made up of 12 amino acids.

This chain links TRBV5-1 with TRBJ2-7; D gene uncertain. This CDR3 contains 13 residues. V was shortened by 3 bases and J by 9 bases, with 16 bases between the two germline ends. Germline lookup yields CDR1 SGHRS and CDR2 YFSETQ. This CDR3 reads CASSSIPLKGQYF. CDR3 nucleotide sequence: TGCGCCAGCAGCTCCATCCCACTCAAAGGGCAGTACTTC.

The CDR3 here is CASRGRIQYF. CDR3 nucleotide sequence: TGTGCCAGCAGGGGGCGGATTCAGTACTTC. The chain recombines TRBV27 with TRBJ2-4, with a weak D call TRBD1 (5 bases). CDR1 is MNHEY, CDR2 SMNVEV, per germline (reference sequence). The CDR3 sequence is 10 residues long. The V end lost 6 bases, the J end lost 10 bases, and 7 bases lay between the germline ends.

V usage is TRBV11-3 and J usage is TRBJ2-7; the D is unclear. V dropped 5 bases and J dropped 3 bases, with 17 bases sitting between them. Germline V gene sequence: CDR1 SGHNT, CDR2 YENEEA. The CDR3 is 15 amino acids. This CDR3 reads CASSPHRLFDYEQYF. CDR3 sequence (DNA): TGTGCCAGCAGCCCCCACCGGCTCTTTGACTACGAGCAGTACTTC.